The next 21 T cell receptor beta chains were all read from a single sample in a study of cytomegalovirus exposure and HLA in healthy donors. 13 Jbeta primers and 60 Vbeta primers were used for the PCR. Using immunoSEQ multiplex PCR, the repertoire was profiled, and TCRdb retains in-frame clones only, with some absent. Of roughly 160,000 clones detected, 80% appear once; the ten largest clones hold 1%. Sequenced input: PBMCs. These receptors originate from a woman in her forties or fifties in good health and CMV-seropositive.

The CDR3 DNA reads TGTGCCAGCAGCTTAGGAGGGGCTGGGCAGCCCCAGCATTTT. Translated: CASSLGGAGQPQHF. This chain links TRBV7-3 with TRBJ1-5; possibly TRBD1 for D (5 bases). Germline CDR1 is SGHTA and CDR2 is FQGTGA. V was trimmed by 2 bases and J by 7 bases, leaving 12 bases between them. The CDR3 runs 14 residues. Full variable domain (rest looked up from reference TRBV7-3 and TRBJ1-5): GAGVSQTPSNKVTEKGKYVELRCDPISGHTALYWYRQSLGQGPEFLIYFQGTGAADDSGLPNDRFFAVRPEGSVSTLKIQRTERGDSAVYLCASSLGGAGQPQHFGDGTRLSIL.

CDR3 in amino acids: CASPPPQGAKGGFNNNEQFF. The DNA for the CDR3 is TGTGCCAGCCCCCCTCCACAGGGGGCGAAAGGCGGGTTTAATAACAATGAGCAGTTCTTC. The rearrangement links TRBV28 to TRBJ2-1; TRBD1 matches 9 bases. Germline CDR1 and CDR2: MDHEN and SYDVKM. The CDR3 is 20 amino acids. With V trimmed by 8 bases and J by 5 bases, 25 bases remained unmatched. Drawing the rest from reference TRBV28 and TRBJ2-1, the complete variable domain is DVKVTQSSRYLVKRTGEKVFLECVQDMDHENMFWYRQDPGLGLRLIYFSYDVKMKEKGDIPEGYSVSREKKERFSLILESASTNQTSMYLCASPPPQGAKGGFNNNEQFFGPGTRLTVL.

The chain is built from TRBV19 and TRBJ1-1; D remains ambiguous. V was pared by 3 bases and J by 6 bases, with 11 bases between. CDR1 and CDR2 (germline): LNHDA, SQIVND (reference sequence). The CDR3 runs to 13 residues. This CDR3 reads CASSMGAGAEAFF. The CDR3, as DNA: TGTGCCAGTAGTATGGGTGCAGGCGCTGAAGCTTTCTTT. The complete variable domain, with remaining parts taken from reference TRBV19 and TRBJ1-1, reads DGGITQSPKYLFRKEGQNVTLSCEQNLNHDAMYWYRQDPGQGLRLIYYSQIVNDFQKGDIAEGYSVSREKKESFPLTVTSAQKNPTAFYLCASSMGAGAEAFFGQGTRLTVV.

In this sample, this clone turned up a few times. The V call is TRBV27, the J call TRBJ2-5; tentative D call: TRBD1 (5 bases). Looked up from germline, CDR1 is MNHEY and CDR2 is SMNVEV (reference sequence). The CDR3 has 14 amino acids. The ends were cut back, 3 bases at V and 5 bases at J, with 13 bases in the middle. The CDR3 reads CASSFGATRETQYF. CDR3 DNA: TGTGCCAGCAGTTTTGGGGCCACGAGGGAGACCCAGTACTTC.

Notes on this clone: A read error may produce the germline difference seen at one junction end. The rearrangement links TRBV7-9 to TRBJ2-7; 7 nucleotides align to TRBD2. Germline V CDR1 and CDR2: SEHNR, FQNEAQ (reference sequence). The CDR3 is 14 residues long. CDR3 sequence reads: CSSSSPGLLTEQYF. DNA for the CDR3: TGTTCCAGCAGCTCCCCGGGACTACTAACTGAGCAGTACTTC.

The V gene is TRBV9, the J gene TRBJ2-2; 8 bases fit TRBD2. The CDR3 covers 17 residues. Per the germline V gene, CDR1 is SGDLS and CDR2 is YYNGEE. The V and J ends lost 0 bases and 3 bases, in that order; junction bases with no gene match: 7. As DNA, the CDR3 is TGTGCCAGCAGCGTAGGAACTAGCGGACGATACACCGGGGAGCTGTTTTTT. Translated: CASSVGTSGRYTGELFF.

V usage is TRBV5-4 and J usage is TRBJ1-1; TRBD1 aligns across 9 bases. Germline CDR1 and CDR2: SGHNT and YYREEE (reference sequence). The CDR3 has 20 residues. J lost 1 base, V lost 2 bases, and 18 bases had no gene match. The DNA for the CDR3 is TGTGCCAGCAGCTTCTTAGGGAACAGGGGGCGCCTGATTAAGAACACTGAAGCTTTCTTT. Protein sequence: CASSFLGNRGRLIKNTEAFF.

This clone occurred a few times. This chain uses TRBV28 with TRBJ1-2; D might be TRBD1 (6 bases). This CDR3 is built from 18 residues. V lost 2 bases to trimming and J lost 0 bases, with 19 bases between them. Germline CDR1 is MDHEN and CDR2 is SYDVKM. CDR3 nucleotide sequence: TGTGCCAGCAGTTTAATAACTTCTACCCAGGGGTCTAACTATGGCTACACCTTC. This encodes CASSLITSTQGSNYGYTF.

This rearrangement joins TRBV20-1 to TRBJ1-2; D unclear. Germline lookup yields CDR1 DFQATT and CDR2 SNEGSKA (reference sequence). This CDR3 comprises 11 residues. V shed 1 base and J shed 7 bases, with 7 bases lying between them. DNA for the CDR3: TGCAGTGCTAGAGGTCTCTCTGGCTACACCTTC. Residues: CSARGLSGYTF.

This clone occurred a few times. J is TRBJ2-6 and V is TRBV7-2; D remains ambiguous. Germline-derived CDR1 and CDR2 are SGHTA and FQGNSA. Trimming pared 6 bases from V and 0 bases from J, leaving 9 bases between. The CDR3 totals 15 residues. The CDR3, as DNA: TGTGCCAGCAGGTCGACACACTCTGGGGCCAACGTCCTGACTTTC. Its translation is CASRSTHSGANVLTF. Variable domain in full (rest from reference TRBV7-2 and TRBJ2-6): GAGVSQSPSNKVTEKGKDVELRCDPISGHTALYWYRQSLGQGLEFLIYFQGNSAPDKSGLPSDRFSAERTGGSVSTLTIQRTQQEDSAVYLCASRSTHSGANVLTFGAGSRLTVL.

The chain carries TRBV9 and TRBJ1-2; 9 bases match TRBD1. This CDR3 spans 16 amino acids. Germline CDR1 SGDLS, CDR2 YYNGEE. V lost 0 bases to trimming and J lost 8 bases; unmatched junction nucleotides: 11. CDR3 nucleotides: TGTGCCAGCAGCGTAGGGACAGGGGTTTCTATTCAGGGCTACACCTTC. The encoded protein is CASSVGTGVSIQGYTF.

The sample holds one count of this clone. The chain has TRBV5-6 and TRBJ1-1; D call uncertain. The CDR3 covers 16 residues. CDR1 SGHDT and CDR2 YYEEEE come from the germline V gene. V lost 2 bases and J lost 3, with 17 bases in between. The CDR3 reads CASSFGPPRRYTEAFF. CDR3 sequence (DNA): TGTGCCAGCAGCTTTGGGCCACCTCGTAGGTACACTGAAGCTTTCTTT.

V is TRBV9 and J is TRBJ1-1; tentative D call: TRBD1 (5 bases). V lost 1 base and J lost 1, with 8 bases in between. There are 14 residues in the CDR3. Germline CDR1 is SGDLS and CDR2 is YYNGEE. CDR3 DNA sequence: TGTGCCAGCAGCGTACGACAGCAGAACACTGAAGCTTTCTTT. The encoded protein is CASSVRQQNTEAFF.

This chain uses TRBV19 with TRBJ1-2, with 8 bases aligning to TRBD1. This CDR3 has 16 amino acids. The germline V gene encodes CDR1 LNHDA and CDR2 SQIVND (reference sequence). Germline trimming cut 3 bases from V and 4 bases from J; bases unmatched to any gene: 10. CDR3 loop: CASSIFSGGRGYGYTF. The DNA of the CDR3 is TGTGCCAGTAGTATCTTTTCAGGGGGCCGTGGCTATGGCTACACCTTC.

The rearrangement uses TRBV5-6 and TRBJ2-3, with a possible D match to TRBD1 (5 bases). The CDR3 sequence is 17 residues long. V gave up 0 bases and J gave up 0 bases, with 14 bases separating them. CDR1 and CDR2 from the germline V gene are SGHDT and YYEEEE. The CDR3 is CASSLALWGPSTDTQYF. The CDR3 DNA sequence: TGTGCCAGCAGCTTGGCTTTGTGGGGCCCTAGCACAGATACGCAGTATTTT.

The V gene is TRBV5-1, the J gene TRBJ1-6; D unresolved. The germline CDR1 and CDR2 sequences are SGHRS and YFSETQ. The CDR3 totals 16 residues. Deletions cut 4 bases from V and 7 bases from J, with 18 bases between. The CDR3 coding sequence is TGCGCCAGCAGCCCAAACAACGGGGAGAAAAATTCACCCCTCCACTTT. Translating it yields CASSPNNGEKNSPLHF.

This chain uses TRBV4-2 with TRBJ2-5, with TRBD2 as a possible D gene (6 bases). CDR3 length equals 18 residues. The germline CDR1 and CDR2 sequences are LGHNA and YNFKEQ. Between the trimmed V and J ends, which lost 4 bases and 4 bases, there was a span of 25 bases. The CDR3: CASSLRASGTGVSETQYF. The CDR3 DNA reads TGTGCCAGCAGCCTCCGCGCGTCCGGGACGGGAGTTTCAGAGACCCAGTACTTC.

The V gene is TRBV13, the J gene TRBJ1-2, with 8 bases fitting TRBD1. J lost 4 bases, V lost 7 bases, and 11 bases had no gene match. The CDR3 runs 15 residues. The V gene's germline CDR1 is PRHDT and CDR2 FYEKMQ (reference sequence). CDR3 region: CASNQNGQGRYGYTF. CDR3 coding DNA: TGTGCCAGCAACCAGAACGGACAGGGCCGCTATGGCTACACCTTC.

V usage is TRBV2 and J usage is TRBJ2-7, with TRBD2 matching over 7 bases. Germline trimming cut 7 bases from V and 12 bases from J; bases unmatched to any gene: 15. The CDR3 spans 13 residues. Germline loops: CDR1 SNHLY, CDR2 FYNNEI. CDR3 amino acids: CASKGLAVASGYF. The DNA for the CDR3 is TGTGCCAGCAAGGGGCTAGCGGTGGCTTCCGGGTACTTC.

The chain is built from TRBV5-1 and TRBJ2-1; D remains ambiguous. Trimming shortened V by 2 bases and J by 4 bases, and 16 bases separated the two germline ends. Germline lookup yields CDR1 SGHRS and CDR2 YFSETQ. The CDR3 runs 16 residues. This chain's CDR3 is CASSFPLNPGYNEQFF. CDR3 DNA sequence: TGCGCCAGCAGCTTCCCCCTTAATCCGGGTTACAATGAGCAGTTCTTC.

As regards this clone: The germline gene is not matched at one end of the junction; a read error may be the cause. The chain links TRBV7-9 to TRBJ1-2, with a weak D call TRBD1 (5 bases). The germline gives CDR1 SEHNR, CDR2 FQNEAQ (reference sequence). The CDR3 length is 15 residues. CDR3 protein: CSSSLVGVGGEGYTF. The CDR3 coding sequence is TGTTCCAGCAGCTTAGTAGGCGTCGGGGGTGAGGGCTACACCTTC.